This TCR beta chain derives from a study of T-cell reconstitution after alpha-beta-depleted transplantation in children. This clonotype was counted ten times or more. For TCRbeta, the library was prepared with unique molecular identifiers. TCRdb re-called the PCR reads through MiXCR, storing one row per CDR3 protein. The table has about 70,000 distinct CDR3 sequences, under 13% seen once. Germline V gene sequence: CDR1 SGHTA, CDR2 FQGNSA. Trimming removed 5 bases at V and 0 bases at J, with 8 bases between. The CDR3 has 14 residues. The sample consisted of PBMCs, taken before TCRalphabeta/CD19-depleted stem cell transplant. This chain joins TRBV7-2 and TRBJ2-4; no firm D call. The clonotype originates from a boy aged 10-17 years with acute myeloid leukemia, due to receive a stem cell transplant. As DNA, the CDR3 is TGTGCCAGCAGCCACTCGAGAGCCAAAAACATTCAGTACTTC. It translates to CASSHSRAKNIQYF.